This T cell receptor (beta chain) was profiled in a study of shared clonotypes between healthy human individuals. The overall study: Contributing individuals were two females and three males aged 18 to 49. Per donor, CD8 memory used one plate, CD8 naive used two, CD4 memory used three and CD4 naive used three.

Donors had no recently reported acute infections or vaccinations and were HIV-negative. Only a few counts were recorded for this clone. For each subset, genomic DNA was distributed in equal portions over several immunoSEQ plates. Assay: immunoSEQ multiplex PCR; the TCRdb copy retains only in-frame clones and omits some. The table includes 1 million to 1.3 million clones, around 82% detected once. Trimming stripped 5 bases from V and 9 bases from J, with 11 bases between. Germline V gene sequence: CDR1 MDHEN, CDR2 SYDVKM. The CDR3 length is 12 residues. The gene calls are TRBV28 and TRBJ2-1; weak D call: TRBD2 (5 bases). Sequencing was performed on memory CD4+ T cells from PBMCs. This sample's subset: CD45RA-negative fraction. The receptor was isolated from a man in his late teens or twenties in good health. Some clones in this sample may be carry-over from other donors' samples. In DNA, the CDR3 is TGTGCCAGCAGTACGAACGAGGGTGAGCAGTTCTTC. This codes for CASSTNEGEQFF.